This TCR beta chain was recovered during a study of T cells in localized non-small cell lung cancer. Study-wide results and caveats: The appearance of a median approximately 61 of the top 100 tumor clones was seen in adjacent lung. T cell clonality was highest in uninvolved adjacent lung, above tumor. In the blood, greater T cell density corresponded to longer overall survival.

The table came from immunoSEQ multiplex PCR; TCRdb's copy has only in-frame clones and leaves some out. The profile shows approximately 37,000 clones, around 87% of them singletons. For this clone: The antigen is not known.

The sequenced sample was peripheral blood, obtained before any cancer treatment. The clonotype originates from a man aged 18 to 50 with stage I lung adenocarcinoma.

The DNA of the CDR3 is TGTGCCAGCAGCTTAGTGAGCAACGAGCAGTACTTC. Protein sequence: CASSLVSNEQYF. This chain uses TRBV7-9 with TRBJ2-7, with no clear D. The CDR3 runs to 12 residues. CDR1 and CDR2 from the germline V gene are SEHNR and FQNEAQ (reference sequence). V lost 1 base and J lost 5, with 6 bases in between.